Sequencing of this T cell receptor beta chain was carried out in a study of long-term antiretroviral therapy in people with HIV. Survey-level immunoSEQ v3.0 assays were run. The data were produced by immunoSEQ multiplex PCR, yet TCRdb's version contains in-frame clones alone and is incomplete. This repertoire shows about 43,000 clones, 94% found once; its top ten account for roughly 2.2%. The V and J ends lost 5 bases and 7 bases respectively, with 14 bases between them. From germline, CDR1 is SNHLY and CDR2 FYNNEI. This CDR3 comprises 13 residues. This TCR was recovered from a young man with HIV. Sequencing used unsorted PBMCs, obtained 9.2 years after starting antiretroviral therapy. The chain carries TRBV2 and TRBJ2-5; the D gene is possibly TRBD2 (5 bases). CDR3 sequence reads: CASSPREIGTQYF. CDR3 in DNA: TGTGCCAGCAGTCCCCGGGAAATAGGGACCCAGTACTTC.